Below are 31 T cell receptor beta chains sequenced from a single sample in a study of tumor and adjacent non-tumor tissue in lung cancer (dated by TCRdb to the late 2010s). RNA was isolated from bulk unsorted tissue, and RNA quality was assessed with a NanoDrop ND-1000 and an Agilent 2100. Distant non-tumor tissue taken more than 3 cm from the tumor edge was used as the normal lung sample. Library method: multiplex PCR. The sequencer listed for this sample is Illumina HiSeq 2500. TCRbeta libraries were built by three rounds of nested PCR using primers (Table S4), following protocols modified from ARM-PCR. Starting from the raw public reads, TCRdb applied fastp trimming at Q25, assembled clones with MiXCR and retained in-frame beta chains. Every distinct CDR3 protein forms one entry, paired with its most common genes and DNA. This sample is represented by over 40,000 distinct CDR3 sequences; about 70% of them were singletons. The leading ten clones occupy more than 20% of the sample.

The sequenced sample was distant non-tumor lung tissue. The receptors here all came from a woman aged 60-75 years with non-small cell lung cancer.

Note on this clonotype: Relative to the germline gene, one junction end is altered; a read error may explain this. This chain connects TRBV4-3 to TRBJ2-2; TRBD2 matches at 7 bases. Germline CDR1 is LGHNA and CDR2 is YSLEER. The CDR3 has 17 residues. The CDR3 loop is CASSPSSSGANTGELSF. CDR3 DNA: TGCGCCAGCAGCCCATCCTCAAGCGGGGCGAACACCGGGGAACTGTCTTTT.

This clonotype was counted only a few times. A single base separates this from a much larger clone, so it may be a read error. The rearrangement links TRBV5-4 to TRBJ1-1; D ambiguous. CDR1 is SGHNT, CDR2 YYREEE, per germline (reference sequence). The CDR3 has 14 residues. The CDR3 DNA follows: TGTACCAGCAGCTTGTTAGGGTCCGGTAATGAAGCTTTCTTT. Translated, it gives CTSSLLGSGNEAFF. Based on the CDR3 plus reference TRBV5-4 and TRBJ1-1, the full variable domain is ETGVTQSPTHLIKTRGQQVTLRCSSQSGHNTVSWYQQALGQGPQFIFQYYREEENGRGNFPPRFSGLQFPNYSSELNVNALELDDSALYLCTSSLLGSGNEAFFGQGTRLTVV.

This chain joins TRBV28 and TRBJ1-5; tentative D call: TRBD1 (5 bases). The CDR3 loop spans 15 amino acids. Germline V lookup: CDR1 MDHEN, CDR2 SYDVKM. V was trimmed by 6 bases and J by 4 bases, leaving 16 bases between them. The CDR3 protein is CASSLVKGNNQPQHF. As DNA, the CDR3 is TGTGCCAGCAGCCTCGTGAAGGGGAATAATCAGCCCCAGCATTTT.

Turning to this clonotype: Because it lacks the conserved phenylalanine or tryptophan at the end, this CDR3 is likely a read error. V gene TRBV29-1 combines with J gene TRBJ2-5, with a tentative D call TRBD1 (6 bases). The CDR3 totals 13 residues. CDR1 is SQVTM and CDR2 is ANQGSEA in the germline V gene. The CDR3 sequence: CSVDGQLQETQYL. For the CDR3, the DNA is TGTAGCGTTGATGGACAGCTTCAAGAGACCCAGTACCTC.

This clonotype was observed a single time. The conserved final phenylalanine or tryptophan is absent from the CDR3, which likely points to a read error. The rearrangement uses TRBV6-1 and TRBJ2-1, with a tentative D call TRBD2 (6 bases). The CDR3 runs to 16 residues. Per the germline V gene, CDR1 is MNHNS and CDR2 is SASEGT. Trimming pared 10 bases from V and 4 bases from J, leaving 23 bases between. Written as DNA, the CDR3 is TGTGCCACTGAAGACATTAGCGGCCGCTCTTACAATGAGCAGTTCTCC. Translating gives CATEDISGRSYNEQFS.

Of note for this clonotype: Since a much larger clone is just one base distant, this may be a read error. This sequence joins TRBV6-2 or TRBV6-3 and TRBJ2-1; 11 positions agree with TRBD1. Germline V gene data show CDR1 as MNHEY and CDR2 as SVGEGT. The CDR3 contains 14 residues. CDR3 amino acids: CTSTGTGGNNERFF. CDR3 coding DNA: TGTACCAGCACCGGGACAGGGGGAAACAATGAGCGGTTCTTC.

As regards this clonotype: As the CDR3 is not closed by the conserved phenylalanine or tryptophan, this likely results from a read error. This chain uses TRBV6-2 or TRBV6-3 with TRBJ1-5; a possible D gene is TRBD1 (6 bases). The CDR3 extends over 12 amino acids. Germline-derived CDR1 and CDR2 are MNHEY and SVGEGT. The CDR3 is CTSRGRYQPQHL. CDR3 DNA: TGTACCAGCAGGGGACGGTATCAGCCCCAGCATTTA.

Comments on this clonotype: An end of the junction differs from the germline gene, which may be a read error. V gene TRBV4-3 combines with J gene TRBJ1-1; no clear D. Germline V gives CDR1 LGHNA, CDR2 YSLEER. The CDR3 length is 17 residues. The CDR3 DNA reads TGCGCCAGTAGCCGCGGGTGGGGTGTCGAACCGAACAGTGAAGCTTTCTTT. It translates to CASSRGWGVEPNSEAFF.

On this clonotype itself: A read error may produce the germline difference seen at one junction end. This chain uses TRBV29-1 with TRBJ1-1; TRBD1 matches 8 bases. CDR3 size: 14 residues. Germline CDR1 SQVTM, CDR2 ANQGSEA. CDR3 amino acids: CSVWTGTLSTEVFF. The DNA for the CDR3 is TGCAGCGTCTGGACAGGGACTCTATCAACTGAAGTTTTCTTT.

Details on this clonotype: The junction departs from germline at one end; a sequencing error may be responsible. The CDR3 region is CATSQDDRGTGELFF. In DNA form, the CDR3 reads TGCGCCACCAGCCAAGATGACAGGGGAACCGGGGAGTTGTTTTTT. The chain carries TRBV4-1 and TRBJ2-2; 8 bases fit TRBD1. CDR1 MGHRA and CDR2 YSYEKL come from the germline V gene. CDR3 length: 15 amino acids.

V gene TRBV12-3 or TRBV12-4 combines with J gene TRBJ2-7, with D perhaps matching TRBD2 (6 bases). The CDR3 runs to 12 residues. V was pared by 2 bases and J by 6 bases, with 8 bases between. CDR3 in amino acids: CASSLLGGEQYF. The CDR3 region has the DNA TGTGCCAGCAGTTTATTGGGGGGCGAGCAGTACTTC.

Details on this clonotype: At one end, the junction sequence differs from germline, possibly due to a read error. This chain joins TRBV12-3 or TRBV12-4 and TRBJ2-1; 7 nucleotides agree with TRBD1. CDR3 length equals 15 residues. The CDR3 DNA follows: TGTGCCGGCAGTCTAGGGACAGTTGGCTTTTCTGAGCAGTTCTTC. Translating it yields CAGSLGTVGFSEQFF.

The chain uses TRBV4-3 and TRBJ2-3, with D uncertain. The DNA end favors TRBJ1-5, so the J call may be wrong. CDR1 and CDR2 from the germline V gene are LGHNA and YSLEER. The CDR3 has 14 residues. The CDR3, as DNA: TGCGCCAGCAGCCATATTAGCGGAGCAGATACGCAGCATTTT. Its translation is CASSHISGADTQHF.

The chain uses TRBV29-1 and TRBJ2-5; D gene ambiguous. The CDR3 is made up of 15 amino acids. Trimming shortened V by 1 base and J by 9 bases, and 21 bases separated the two germline ends. Per the germline V gene, CDR1 is SQVTM and CDR2 is ANQGSEA. The CDR3 nucleotides read TGCAGCGTTGAAGTCTTGATGGGCGGTAGGCCGGCCCAGTACTTC. This codes for CSVEVLMGGRPAQYF.

This clonotype has ten or more counts. This chain links TRBV4-2 with TRBJ1-1; unclear D gene. Germline CDR1 and CDR2: LGHNA and YNFKEQ. The CDR3 runs 16 residues. V was shortened by 0 bases and J by 7 bases, with 18 bases between the two germline ends. The CDR3 protein is CASSQELNNHPLEAFF. Written as DNA, the CDR3 is TGTGCCAGCAGCCAAGAGTTGAATAACCATCCTCTTGAAGCTTTCTTT.

Points on this clonotype: A junction end diverges from the germline sequence, so it may reflect a read error. This chain links TRBV20-1 with TRBJ2-1; D ambiguous. This CDR3 has 12 residues. The V gene's germline CDR1 is DFQATT and CDR2 SNEGSKA (reference sequence). CDR3 sequence: CSARGQVFEKFF. CDR3 bases: TGCAGTGCTAGAGGCCAGGTATTTGAGAAGTTCTTC.

For this clonotype: Compared with germline, one end of the junction differs, possibly owing to a read error. The rearrangement joins TRBV28 to TRBJ2-1; 9 bases are shared with TRBD1. Germline lookup yields CDR1 MDHEN and CDR2 SYDVKM. This CDR3 comprises 14 residues. This CDR3 reads CTSSRTGEYNEQFF. The DNA of the CDR3 is TGTACCAGCAGCCGGACAGGGGAATACAATGAGCAGTTCTTC.

Notes on this clonotype: One end of the junction is discordant with germline, which a read error may explain. V gene TRBV29-1 combines with J gene TRBJ2-3; the D is unclear. The CDR3 contains 13 residues. The germline V gene has CDR1 SQVTM and CDR2 ANQGSEA. The CDR3 DNA reads TGCAGCGGCCGGGTTGGTGGCACACATACGCAATATTTT. Its translation: CSGRVGGTHTQYF.

In this sample, this clonotype turned up a few times. The CDR3 loop reads CASSHDVAWAAGANVLTF. CDR3 coding DNA: TGCGCCAGCAGCCACGATGTGGCATGGGCAGCTGGGGCCAACGTCCTGACTTTC. The rearrangement joins TRBV4-3 to TRBJ2-6; no reliable D call. Germline V gene lookup returns CDR1 LGHNA and CDR2 YSLEER. Trimming cost V 3 bases and J 2 bases, with 17 bases left between them. CDR3 length: 18 residues.

Details on this clonotype: A read error may produce the germline difference seen at one junction end. DNA for the CDR3: TGCGCAAGCAGCCAAAAAGACCGCTTGAACACTGAAGCTTTCTTT. Translation: CASSQKDRLNTEAFF. The chain links TRBV4-3 to TRBJ1-1; D gene ambiguous. The CDR3 covers 15 residues. Looked up from germline, CDR1 is LGHNA and CDR2 is YSLEER.

The chain couples TRBV28 to TRBJ2-5; 7 bases are shared with TRBD1. In germline, CDR1 is MDHEN, CDR2 SYDVKM. The junction had 11 bases not matched to a gene; V was cut back by 6 bases and J by 10 bases. CDR3 size: 13 residues. Here the CDR3 reads CASRPGQPSIQYF. CDR3 nucleotide sequence: TGTGCCAGCAGGCCGGGACAGCCTAGTATCCAGTACTTC. Based on the CDR3 plus reference TRBV28 and TRBJ2-5, the full variable domain is DVKVTQSSRYLVKRTGEKVFLECVQDMDHENMFWYRQDPGLGLRLIYFSYDVKMKEKGDIPEGYSVSREKKERFSLILESASTNQTSMYLCASRPGQPSIQYFGPGTRLLVL.

About this clonotype itself: An end of the junction does not agree with germline; a read error may underlie this. The V gene is TRBV6-6, the J gene TRBJ2-1; 9 bases align to TRBD2. Looked up from germline, CDR1 is MNHNY and CDR2 is SVGAGI (reference sequence). The CDR3 is 15 residues long. The CDR3 coding sequence is TGTGCCAGCAGAAAAGTGCTAGCGGGACGGGATGAACAGTTCTTC. The encoded protein is CASRKVLAGRDEQFF.

This clonotype was seen a handful of times. This chain joins TRBV19 and TRBJ2-3, with 7 bases matching TRBD2. Germline V gene data show CDR1 as LNHDA and CDR2 as SQIVND (reference sequence). V lost 6 bases, J lost 0 bases, and 3 bases stayed unmatched. The CDR3 sequence is 14 residues long. CDR3 nucleotide sequence: TGTGCCAGTAGCCGGGAGGTTAGCACAGATACGCAGTATTTT. Translating it yields CASSREVSTDTQYF. The full variable domain, rest sourced from reference TRBV19 and TRBJ2-3, is DGGITQSPKYLFRKEGQNVTLSCEQNLNHDAMYWYRQDPGQGLRLIYYSQIVNDFQKGDIAEGYSVSREKKESFPLTVTSAQKNPTAFYLCASSREVSTDTQYFGPGTRLTVL.

Concerning this clonotype itself: Since a much larger clone is just one base distant, this may be a read error. The CDR3 end shows no conserved phenylalanine or tryptophan, and so a read error is likely. This sequence joins TRBV6-2 or TRBV6-3 and TRBJ2-3; the match to TRBD2 covers 12 bases. The CDR3 is 15 residues long. With V trimmed by 7 bases and J by 2 bases, 4 bases remained unmatched. Germline CDR1 is MNHEY and CDR2 is SVGEGT. The CDR3 region has the DNA TGTGCCAGCAAGACTAGCGGGGGACACACAGATACGCAGTATCTT. This sequence encodes CASKTSGGHTDTQYL.

This chain connects TRBV11-2 to TRBJ2-5; D may correspond to TRBD1 or TRBD2 (5 bases each). The CDR3 is 14 amino acids. Germline-derived CDR1 and CDR2 are SGHAT and FQNNGV. Trimming cost V 7 bases and J 0 bases, with 12 bases left between them. Here the CDR3 DNA reads TGTGCCAGCATGGGGACGAGCAACCAAGAGACCCAGTACTTC. This encodes CASMGTSNQETQYF.

CDR3 protein: CTGSLVSGVYTF. The CDR3 DNA reads TGTACCGGCAGCTTAGTTTCGGGAGTCTACACCTTC. This rearrangement joins TRBV11-2 to TRBJ1-2; no firm D call. Per germline, CDR1 SGHAT and CDR2 FQNNGV. The CDR3 length is 12 residues.

This clonotype came up once. The junction and the germline gene differ at one end; a read error may be behind it. The J gene is TRBJ2-1, the V gene TRBV6-2 or TRBV6-3; maybe TRBD1 (5 bases). CDR3 length equals 13 residues. Germline values: CDR1 MNHEY, CDR2 SVGEGT. Here the CDR3 reads CASSYSSGNEHFF. The CDR3 DNA reads as TGTGCCAGCAGTTACTCATCAGGGAATGAGCACTTCTTC.

With regard to this clonotype: One end of the junction is discordant with germline, which a read error may explain. The chain couples TRBV10-3 to TRBJ2-7; TRBD2 matches at 11 bases. Germline CDR1 reads ENHRY; CDR2 reads SYGVKD. The CDR3 covers 15 residues. CDR3 bases: TGTGCCATCAGTGGGGGGACTAGCGGTGTCTACGAGCTGTACTTC. It translates to CAISGGTSGVYELYF.

J is TRBJ2-7 and V is TRBV4-2, with 9 nucleotides matching TRBD2. The CDR3 has 16 residues. J gave up 3 bases and V 9 bases, and 15 bases lay outside the gene matches. Germline CDR1 is LGHNA and CDR2 is YNFKEQ. CDR3 residues: CARSSGISGGGYEQYF. CDR3 sequence (DNA): TGTGCCAGGAGCTCCGGGATTAGCGGGGGTGGCTACGAGCAGTACTTC.

Comments on this clonotype: The junction and the germline gene differ at one end; a read error may be behind it. This chain links TRBV6-5 with TRBJ2-5, with D possibly being TRBD1 (6 bases). The germline CDR1 and CDR2 sequences are MNHEY and SVGAGI. The CDR3 length is 20 residues. The CDR3 loop reads CASSYPTSDRIRGYQETKYF. The CDR3 coding sequence is TGTGCCAGCAGTTACCCTACGTCCGACAGGATAAGGGGGTACCAAGAGACCAAGTACTTC.

The genes are TRBV4-1 and TRBJ2-1, with D uncertain. CDR1 and CDR2 from the germline V gene are MGHRA and YSYEKL. The CDR3 is 14 amino acids. V was trimmed by 3 bases and J by 7 bases, leaving 13 bases between them. The CDR3 sequence is CASSQDATVNEQFF. The CDR3 DNA follows: TGCGCCAGCAGCCAGGACGCAACCGTGAATGAGCAGTTCTTC.